This TCR beta chain was retrieved from a study of blood T cells in healthy people across ages. CDR1 is SGHRS and CDR2 is YFSETQ in the germline V gene. The CDR3 length is 14 residues. Deletions cut 2 bases from V and 11 bases from J, with 19 bases between. Using a J-beta primer mix together with a sample-barcoded 5' primer, a second PCR was run for about 6 to 11 cycles. One entry per CDR3 protein results from TCRdb running MiXCR on the 5' RACE reads. Altogether about 580,000 distinct CDR3 sequences are present, 45% to 55% being singletons, with the ten largest covering about 26%. The receptor was isolated from a man older than 75 in good health. The sample was blood. The chain combines TRBV5-1 with TRBJ2-5; perhaps TRBD2 as D (5 bases). The CDR3 nucleotides are TGCGCCAGCAGCTTAATGCCTAGCTCCAATGAGCAGTACTTC. Its protein product is CASSLMPSSNEQYF.